This is a list of T cell receptor beta chains from one sample in a study of vaccination and CD4 T cells after COVID-19. TCRdb processed the PCR reads anew with MiXCR; each CDR3 protein has one entry. There are approximately 10,000 distinct CDR3 sequences in the sample; approximately 58% occur only once, and 26% lies in the top ten. These TCRs' antigens remain unknown. The sequenced sample consisted of CD4+ T cells from blood, cultured in vitro. The receptors come from a human donor who had recovered from COVID-19. CDR3s include the opening cysteine and the closing phenylalanine or tryptophan. The D gene is left open where the match is weak. Some rows mark clone size as missing; the rest say once, few, many or name a class of expanded clone.

>TRBV20-1|TRBJ2-3|.|.
CSAMGTDTQYF
TGCAGTGCTATGGGAACCGATACGCAGTATTTT
>TRBV5-1|TRBJ1-2|.|.
CATRLGPEDYGYTF
TGCGCCACCCGCCTTGGGCCGGAGGACTATGGCTACACCTTC
>TRBV6-1|TRBJ1-2|few|.
CASSSLGEAGPYGYTF
TGTGCCAGCAGTAGCCTGGGGGAAGCGGGGCCATATGGCTACACCTTC
>TRBV6-1|TRBJ1-6|.|.
CASSLSDRYNSPLHF
TGTGCCAGCAGCTTGTCGGACAGATATAATTCACCCCTCCACTTT
>TRBV6-1|TRBJ1-5|.|.
CASSPWVKRVSNQPQHF
TGTGCCAGCAGTCCGTGGGTTAAGAGGGTGAGCAATCAGCCCCAGCATTTT
>TRBV20-1|TRBJ2-7|.|.
CSARGDSYEQYF
TGCAGTGCTAGGGGGGACTCCTACGAGCAGTACTTC
>TRBV20-1|TRBJ1-1|.|.
CSAVDSMNTEAFF
TGCAGTGCTGTGGACAGTATGAACACTGAAGCTTTCTTT
>TRBV29-1|TRBJ1-1|few|.
CSAGWGGTEAFF
TGCAGCGCTGGATGGGGGGGCACTGAAGCTTTCTTT
>TRBV19|TRBJ1-2|.|TRBD1
CASSLGQGGYTF
TGTGCCAGTAGTCTTGGACAGGGGGGCTACACCTTC
>TRBV7-2|TRBJ1-6|.|.
CASSFSPQGAGSPLHF
TGTGCCAGCAGCTTCAGCCCACAGGGAGCGGGATCACCCCTCCACTTT
>TRBV28|TRBJ2-7|.|.
CASSLYSHLKIRQVITYEQYF
TGTGCCAGCAGTTTATACTCCCACCTCAAAATACGACAGGTCATAACCTACGAGCAGTACTTC
>TRBV7-2|TRBJ2-5|.|TRBD2
CASEGSGGAGETQYF
TGTGCCAGCGAGGGCAGCGGGGGGGCCGGGGAGACCCAGTACTTC
>TRBV25-1|TRBJ2-1|.|.
CASSKVGGFGEQFF
TGTGCCAGCAGTAAAGTCGGGGGCTTCGGGGAGCAGTTCTTC
>TRBV11-3|TRBJ1-1|.|TRBD1
CASSLGTGNTEAFF
TGTGCCAGCAGCTTGGGGACAGGGAACACTGAAGCTTTCTTT
>TRBV6-1|TRBJ1-5|.|TRBD1
CASSGDSGGLTQPQHF
TGTGCCAGCAGTGGCGACTCAGGGGGGCTCACTCAGCCCCAGCATTTT
>TRBV11-1|TRBJ1-6|.|TRBD1
CASSLARTGGSPLHF
TGTGCCAGCAGCTTAGCCCGGACAGGCGGTTCACCCCTCCACTTT
>TRBV27|TRBJ1-2|medium-sized|TRBD1
CASASGTGNYGYTF
TGTGCCTCCGCGTCGGGGACAGGGAACTATGGCTACACCTTC
>TRBV7-9|TRBJ2-7|.|.
CASSLSGYEQYF
TGTGCCAGCAGCTTATCAGGGTACGAGCAGTACTTC
>TRBV27|TRBJ1-2|.|.
CASSPRPGGPYGYTF
TGTGCCAGCAGTCCCCGTCCAGGTGGGCCCTATGGCTACACCTTC
>TRBV6-5|TRBJ1-5|.|.
CASSYSRGPNSNQPQHF
TGTGCCAGCAGTTACTCCAGGGGCCCGAATTCAAATCAGCCCCAGCATTTT
>TRBV7-3|TRBJ2-3|.|.
CASSQDTDTQYF
TGTGCCAGCAGTCAAGACACAGATACGCAGTATTTT
>TRBV28|TRBJ1-2|.|.
CASSPSVYGYTF
TGTGCCAGCAGTCCCTCCGTGTATGGCTACACCTTC
>TRBV12-5|TRBJ2-5|.|.
CASGSAWTQETQYF
TGTGCTAGTGGTAGCGCATGGACCCAAGAGACCCAGTACTTC
>TRBV20-1|TRBJ1-6|.|.
CSARRVRQGNSPLHF
TGCAGTGCTAGAAGAGTTCGGCAGGGTAATTCACCCCTCCACTTT
>TRBV2|TRBJ2-5|.|.
CASSLSSGGAETQYF
TGTGCCAGCAGTCTTAGTTCAGGGGGGGCGGAGACCCAGTACTTC
>TRBV7-6|TRBJ1-1|.|.
CASSPASGTEAFF
TGTGCCAGCAGCCCGGCCTCTGGGACTGAAGCTTTCTTT
>TRBV11-3|TRBJ2-3|few|.
CASSSGGATDTQYF
TGTGCCAGCAGCTCAGGGGGGGCGACAGATACGCAGTATTTT
>TRBV7-2|TRBJ1-5|few|.
CASSRESNQPQHF
TGTGCCAGCAGCCGCGAAAGCAATCAGCCCCAGCATTTT
>TRBV20-1|TRBJ1-1|once|.
CSARENRARGTEAFF
TGCAGTGCTAGAGAGAACCGAGCGAGAGGCACTGAAGCTTTCTTT
>TRBV30|TRBJ1-1|.|TRBD1
CAWRNPFLRGRNTEAFF
TGTGCCTGGAGAAACCCATTCCTCAGGGGGCGAAACACTGAAGCTTTCTTT
>TRBV30|TRBJ1-2|.|.
CAWSRDLYGYTF
TGTGCCTGGAGCCGGGACCTATATGGCTACACCTTC
>TRBV15|TRBJ1-5|.|.
CATSRVRDQPQHF
TGTGCCACCAGCAGAGTCCGGGATCAGCCCCAGCATTTT
>TRBV7-9|TRBJ1-1|.|.
CASSLISSEAFF
TGTGCCAGCAGCTTAATTTCGTCTGAAGCTTTCTTT
>TRBV6-8|TRBJ2-3|.|TRBD2
CASSYGAGGPTDTQYF
TGTGCCAGCAGTTACGGAGCGGGAGGGCCGACGGATACGCAGTATTTT
>TRBV20-1|TRBJ1-5|.|.
CSARELQGPLGPQHF
TGCAGTGCTAGGGAGTTACAGGGTCCCCTGGGGCCCCAGCATTTT
>TRBV6-1|TRBJ2-7|.|TRBD1
CASSRDRAYEQYF
TGTGCCAGCAGCCGGGACAGGGCCTACGAGCAGTACTTC
>TRBV7-9|TRBJ1-5|.|.
CASSSWTVGNNQPQHF
TGTGCCAGCAGCAGCTGGACAGTGGGTAACAATCAGCCCCAGCATTTT
>TRBV2|TRBJ2-6|once|.
CASWGSGANVLTF
TGTGCCAGCTGGGGCTCTGGGGCCAACGTCCTGACTTTC
>TRBV18|TRBJ2-1|.|TRBD2
CASSPWQSGTSGSEQFF
TGTGCCAGCTCACCATGGCAGTCCGGGACTAGCGGGTCCGAGCAGTTCTTC
>TRBV3-1|TRBJ1-2|.|.
CASSQVIGDYGYTF
TGTGCCAGCAGCCAGGTAATAGGGGACTATGGCTACACCTTC
>TRBV20-1|TRBJ2-3|few|TRBD2
CSASGLAGTSTDTQYF
TGCAGTGCTAGCGGGCTAGCGGGGACTAGCACAGATACGCAGTATTTT
>TRBV7-2|TRBJ1-5|.|TRBD1
CASSRAGGREPQHF
TGTGCCAGCAGTCGAGCAGGGGGGAGAGAGCCCCAGCATTTT
>TRBV20-1|TRBJ1-1|few|.
CSARPKNTEAFF
TGCAGTGCTAGGCCCAAGAACACTGAAGCTTTCTTT
>TRBV28|TRBJ1-4|.|.
CASSLGGRTNEKLFF
TGTGCCAGCAGCCTAGGGGGACGCACTAATGAAAAACTGTTTTTT
>TRBV20-1|TRBJ1-1|.|TRBD1
CSARGLDRGLPEAFF
TGCAGTGCTCGCGGGCTGGACAGGGGTCTGCCTGAAGCTTTCTTT
>TRBV6-5|TRBJ2-3|.|TRBD2
CASSYSVAGRGADTQYF
TGTGCCAGCAGTTACTCGGTAGCGGGAAGGGGGGCAGATACGCAGTATTTT
>TRBV7-9|TRBJ1-4|.|.
CASSGGQGTPEKLFF
TGTGCCAGCAGCGGGGGGCAAGGAACACCCGAAAAACTGTTTTTT